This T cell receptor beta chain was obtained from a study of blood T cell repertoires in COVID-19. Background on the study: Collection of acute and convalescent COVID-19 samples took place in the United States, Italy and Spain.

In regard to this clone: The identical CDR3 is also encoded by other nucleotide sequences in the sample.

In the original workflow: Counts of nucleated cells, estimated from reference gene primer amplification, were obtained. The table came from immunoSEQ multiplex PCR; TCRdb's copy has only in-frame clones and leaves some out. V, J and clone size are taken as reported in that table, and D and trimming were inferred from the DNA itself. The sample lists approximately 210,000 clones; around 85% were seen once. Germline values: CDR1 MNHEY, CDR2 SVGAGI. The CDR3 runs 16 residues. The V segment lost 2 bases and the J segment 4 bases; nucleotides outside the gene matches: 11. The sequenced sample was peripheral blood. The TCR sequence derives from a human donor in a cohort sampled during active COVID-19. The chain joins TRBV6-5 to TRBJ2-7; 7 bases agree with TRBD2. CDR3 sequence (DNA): TGTGCCAGCAGTTACGGTCTGTTGGGGGGGGGTTACGAGCAGTACTTC. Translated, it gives CASSYGLLGGGYEQYF.